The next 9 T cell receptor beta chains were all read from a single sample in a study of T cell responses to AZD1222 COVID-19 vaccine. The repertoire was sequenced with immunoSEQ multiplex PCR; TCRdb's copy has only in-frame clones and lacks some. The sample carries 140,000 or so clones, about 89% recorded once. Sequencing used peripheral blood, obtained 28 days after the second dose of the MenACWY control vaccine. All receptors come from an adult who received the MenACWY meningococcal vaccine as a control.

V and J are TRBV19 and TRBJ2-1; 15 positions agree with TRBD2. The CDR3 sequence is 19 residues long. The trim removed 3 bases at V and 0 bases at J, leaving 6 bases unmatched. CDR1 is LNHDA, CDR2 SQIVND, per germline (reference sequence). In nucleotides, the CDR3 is TGTGCCAGTAGTATGGGACTAGCGGGGGGCCGTAGCTCCTACAATGAGCAGTTCTTC. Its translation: CASSMGLAGGRSSYNEQFF.

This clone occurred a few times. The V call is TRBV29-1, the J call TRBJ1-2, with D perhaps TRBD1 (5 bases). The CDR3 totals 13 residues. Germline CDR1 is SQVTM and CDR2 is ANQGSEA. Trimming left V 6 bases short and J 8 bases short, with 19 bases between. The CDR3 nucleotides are TGCAGCGTCCGCCTGCAGGGTGACGGGGGCTACACCTTC. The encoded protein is CSVRLQGDGGYTF.

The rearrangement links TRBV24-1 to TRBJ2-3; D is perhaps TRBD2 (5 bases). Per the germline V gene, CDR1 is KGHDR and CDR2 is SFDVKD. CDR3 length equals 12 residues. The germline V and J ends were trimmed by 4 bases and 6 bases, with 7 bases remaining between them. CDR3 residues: CATSDQRDTQYF. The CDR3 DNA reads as TGTGCCACCAGTGACCAGCGGGATACGCAGTATTTT.

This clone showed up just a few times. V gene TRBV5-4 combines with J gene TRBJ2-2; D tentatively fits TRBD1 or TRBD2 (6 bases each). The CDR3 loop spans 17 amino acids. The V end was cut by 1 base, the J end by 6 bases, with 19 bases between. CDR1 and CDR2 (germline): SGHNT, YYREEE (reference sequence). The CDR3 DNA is TGTGCCAGCAGCTTGTCTGGATGGGGGGCGAGGGCCGGGGAGCTGTTTTTT. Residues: CASSLSGWGARAGELFF.

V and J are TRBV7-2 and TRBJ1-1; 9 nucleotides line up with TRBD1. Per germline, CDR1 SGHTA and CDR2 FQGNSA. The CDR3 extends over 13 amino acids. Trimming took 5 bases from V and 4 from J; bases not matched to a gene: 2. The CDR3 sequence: CASSRTGVTEAFF. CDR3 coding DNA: TGTGCCAGCAGCAGGACAGGGGTCACTGAAGCTTTCTTT.

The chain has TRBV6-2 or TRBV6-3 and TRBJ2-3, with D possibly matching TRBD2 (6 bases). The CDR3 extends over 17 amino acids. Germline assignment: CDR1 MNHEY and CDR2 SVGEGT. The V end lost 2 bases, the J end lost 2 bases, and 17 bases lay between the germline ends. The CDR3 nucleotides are TGTGCCAGCAGTTACGATTGGGGGGTCCAACACACAGATACGCAGTATTTT. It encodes CASSYDWGVQHTDTQYF.

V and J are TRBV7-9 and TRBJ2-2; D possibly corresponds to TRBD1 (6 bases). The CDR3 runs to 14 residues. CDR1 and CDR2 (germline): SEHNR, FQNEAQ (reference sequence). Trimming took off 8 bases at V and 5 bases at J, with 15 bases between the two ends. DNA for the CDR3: TGTGCCAGCGGAACAGGGATTACTACCGGGGAGCTGTTTTTT. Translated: CASGTGITTGELFF. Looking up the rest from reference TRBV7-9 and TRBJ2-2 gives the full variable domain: DTGVSQNPRHKITKRGQNVTFRCDPISEHNRLYWYRQTLGQGPEFLTYFQNEAQLEKSRLLSDRFSAERPKGSFSTLEIQRTEQGDSAMYLCASGTGITTGELFFGEGSRLTVL.

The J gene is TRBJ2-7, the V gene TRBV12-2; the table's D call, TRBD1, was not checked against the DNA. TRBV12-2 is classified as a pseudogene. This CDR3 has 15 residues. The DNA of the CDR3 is TGTGCAAGTCGCCCGCGAGGGGACAGGGTCCACGAGCAGTACTTC. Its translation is CASRPRGDRVHEQYF.

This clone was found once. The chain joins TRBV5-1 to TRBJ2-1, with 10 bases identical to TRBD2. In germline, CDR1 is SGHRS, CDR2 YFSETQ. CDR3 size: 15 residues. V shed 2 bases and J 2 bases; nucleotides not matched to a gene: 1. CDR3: CASSLLAGTYNEQFF. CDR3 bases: TGCGCCAGCAGCTTACTAGCGGGAACCTACAATGAGCAGTTCTTC.